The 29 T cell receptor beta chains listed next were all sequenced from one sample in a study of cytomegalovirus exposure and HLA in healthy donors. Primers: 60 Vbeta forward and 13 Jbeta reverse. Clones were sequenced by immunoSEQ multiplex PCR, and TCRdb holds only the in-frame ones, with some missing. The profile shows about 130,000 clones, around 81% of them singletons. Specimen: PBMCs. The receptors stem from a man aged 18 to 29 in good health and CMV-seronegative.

The CDR3 DNA reads as TGTGCCAGCTCGCGATCGACAGGGCAGAATGAAAAACTGTTTTTT. As protein: CASSRSTGQNEKLFF. This chain links TRBV18 with TRBJ1-4, with 7 bases identical to TRBD1. Trimming at V came to 6 bases and at J to 5 bases, leaving 9 bases not matched to a gene. The CDR3 is made up of 15 amino acids. The germline V gene has CDR1 KGHSH and CDR2 LQKENI.

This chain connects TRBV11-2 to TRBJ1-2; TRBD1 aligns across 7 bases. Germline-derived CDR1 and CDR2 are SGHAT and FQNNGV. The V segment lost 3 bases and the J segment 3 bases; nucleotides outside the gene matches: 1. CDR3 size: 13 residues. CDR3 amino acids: CASSFTGDYGYTF. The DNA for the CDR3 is TGTGCCAGCAGCTTCACAGGGGACTATGGCTACACCTTC. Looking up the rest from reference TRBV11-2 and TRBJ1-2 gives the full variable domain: EAGVAQSPRYKIIEKRQSVAFWCNPISGHATLYWYQQILGQGPKLLIQFQNNGVVDDSQLPKDRFSAERLKGVDSTLKIQPAKLEDSAVYLCASSFTGDYGYTFGSGTRLTVV.

CDR3 loop: CASSMIYDGTGGEAKNIQYF. CDR3 in DNA: TGTGCCAGCAGCATGATATACGACGGGACAGGGGGAGAGGCCAAAAACATTCAGTACTTC. V gene TRBV28 combines with J gene TRBJ2-4; TRBD1 matches 11 bases. The germline gives CDR1 MDHEN, CDR2 SYDVKM. The trim removed 6 bases at V and 1 base at J, leaving 17 bases unmatched. CDR3 length equals 20 residues. Based on the CDR3 plus reference TRBV28 and TRBJ2-4, the full variable domain is DVKVTQSSRYLVKRTGEKVFLECVQDMDHENMFWYRQDPGLGLRLIYFSYDVKMKEKGDIPEGYSVSREKKERFSLILESASTNQTSMYLCASSMIYDGTGGEAKNIQYFGAGTRLSVL.

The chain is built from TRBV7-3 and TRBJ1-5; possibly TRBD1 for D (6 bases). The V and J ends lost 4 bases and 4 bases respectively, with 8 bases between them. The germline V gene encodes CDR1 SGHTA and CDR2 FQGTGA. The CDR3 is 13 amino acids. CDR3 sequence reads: CASSSTGNQPQHF. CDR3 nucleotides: TGTGCCAGCAGCTCCACAGGGAATCAGCCCCAGCATTTT.

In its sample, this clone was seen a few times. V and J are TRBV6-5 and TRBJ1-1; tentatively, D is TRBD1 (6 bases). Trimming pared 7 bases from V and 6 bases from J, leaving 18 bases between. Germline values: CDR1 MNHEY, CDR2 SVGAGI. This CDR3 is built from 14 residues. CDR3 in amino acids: CASTDTGLPPEAFF. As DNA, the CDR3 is TGTGCCAGCACTGATACAGGGTTGCCCCCTGAAGCTTTCTTT.

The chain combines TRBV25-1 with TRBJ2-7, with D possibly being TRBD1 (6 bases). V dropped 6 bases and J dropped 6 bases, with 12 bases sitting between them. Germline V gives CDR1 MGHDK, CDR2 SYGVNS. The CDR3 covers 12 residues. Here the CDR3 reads CASSATGTEQYF. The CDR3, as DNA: TGTGCCAGCAGCGCAACAGGGACCGAGCAGTACTTC.

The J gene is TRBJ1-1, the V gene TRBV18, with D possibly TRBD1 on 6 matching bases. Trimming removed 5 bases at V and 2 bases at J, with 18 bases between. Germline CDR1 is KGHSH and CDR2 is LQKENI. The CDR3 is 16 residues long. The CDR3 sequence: CASSSGIGGYNTEAFF. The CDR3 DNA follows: TGTGCCAGCTCATCGGGGATAGGGGGTTATAACACTGAAGCTTTCTTT.

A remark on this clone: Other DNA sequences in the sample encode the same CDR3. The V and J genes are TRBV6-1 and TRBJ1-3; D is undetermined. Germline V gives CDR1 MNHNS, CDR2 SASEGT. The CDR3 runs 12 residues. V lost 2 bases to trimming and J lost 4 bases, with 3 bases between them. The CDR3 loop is CASSESGNTIYF. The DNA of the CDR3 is TGTGCCAGCAGTGAATCGGGAAACACCATATATTTT.

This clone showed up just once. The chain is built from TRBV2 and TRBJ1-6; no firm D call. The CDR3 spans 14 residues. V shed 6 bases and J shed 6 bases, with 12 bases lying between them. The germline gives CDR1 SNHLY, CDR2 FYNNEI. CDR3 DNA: TGTGCCAGCAGGAAGTACGGGAGTAATTCACCCCTCCACTTT. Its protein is CASRKYGSNSPLHF.

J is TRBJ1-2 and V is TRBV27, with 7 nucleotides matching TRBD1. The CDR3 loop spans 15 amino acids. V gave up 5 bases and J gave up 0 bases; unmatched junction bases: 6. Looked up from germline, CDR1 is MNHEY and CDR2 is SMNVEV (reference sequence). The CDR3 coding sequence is TGTGCCAGCAGTGCTCGACAGGGTTCTAACTATGGCTACACCTTC. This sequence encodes CASSARQGSNYGYTF.

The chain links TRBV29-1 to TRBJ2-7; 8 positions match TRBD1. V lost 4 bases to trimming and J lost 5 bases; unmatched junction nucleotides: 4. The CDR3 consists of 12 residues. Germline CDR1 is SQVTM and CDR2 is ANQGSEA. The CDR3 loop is CSVGGTGNEQYF. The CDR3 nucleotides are TGCAGCGTTGGGGGGACAGGTAACGAGCAGTACTTC.

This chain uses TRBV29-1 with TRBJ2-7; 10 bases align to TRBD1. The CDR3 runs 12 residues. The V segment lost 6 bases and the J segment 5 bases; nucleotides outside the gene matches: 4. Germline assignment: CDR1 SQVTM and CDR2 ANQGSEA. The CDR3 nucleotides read TGCAGCGTCGACAGGGGGCGGAACGAGCAGTACTTC. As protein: CSVDRGRNEQYF.

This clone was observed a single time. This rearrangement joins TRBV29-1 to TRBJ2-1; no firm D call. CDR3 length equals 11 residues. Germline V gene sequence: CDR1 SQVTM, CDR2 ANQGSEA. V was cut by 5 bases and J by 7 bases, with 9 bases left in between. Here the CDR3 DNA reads TGCAGCGTTCGGTCCCTAAATGAGCAGTTCTTC. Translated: CSVRSLNEQFF.

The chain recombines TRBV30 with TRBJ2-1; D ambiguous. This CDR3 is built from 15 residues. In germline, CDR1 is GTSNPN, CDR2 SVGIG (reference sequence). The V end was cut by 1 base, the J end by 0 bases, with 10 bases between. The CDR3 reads CAWSGLVSSYNEQFF. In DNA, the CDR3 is TGTGCCTGGAGTGGTCTAGTCAGCTCCTACAATGAGCAGTTCTTC.

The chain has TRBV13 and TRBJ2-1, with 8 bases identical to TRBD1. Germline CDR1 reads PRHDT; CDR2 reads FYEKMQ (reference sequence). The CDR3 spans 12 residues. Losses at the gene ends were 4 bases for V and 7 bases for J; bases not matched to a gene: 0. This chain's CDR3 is CASSWDRNEQFF. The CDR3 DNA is TGTGCCAGCAGCTGGGACAGGAATGAGCAGTTCTTC.

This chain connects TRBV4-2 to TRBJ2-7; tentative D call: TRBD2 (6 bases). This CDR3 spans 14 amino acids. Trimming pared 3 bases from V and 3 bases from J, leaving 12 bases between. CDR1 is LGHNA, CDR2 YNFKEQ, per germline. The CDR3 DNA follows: TGTGCCAGCAGCCACCCCGGGGAGGTCTACGAGCAGTACTTC. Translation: CASSHPGEVYEQYF.

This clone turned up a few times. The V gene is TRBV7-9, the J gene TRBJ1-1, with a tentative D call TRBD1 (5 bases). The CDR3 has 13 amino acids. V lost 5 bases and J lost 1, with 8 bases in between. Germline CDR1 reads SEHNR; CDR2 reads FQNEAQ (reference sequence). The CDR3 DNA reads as TGTGCCAGCAGCCCGACAGAGAACACTGAAGCTTTCTTT. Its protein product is CASSPTENTEAFF.

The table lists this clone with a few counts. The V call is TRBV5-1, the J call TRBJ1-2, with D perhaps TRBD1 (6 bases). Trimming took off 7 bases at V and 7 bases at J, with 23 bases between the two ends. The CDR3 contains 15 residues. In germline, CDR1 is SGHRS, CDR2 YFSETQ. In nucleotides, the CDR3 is TGCGCCAGCGGGGGCAGAGGGGTTATGAAGGCTGGCTACACCTTC. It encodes CASGGRGVMKAGYTF.

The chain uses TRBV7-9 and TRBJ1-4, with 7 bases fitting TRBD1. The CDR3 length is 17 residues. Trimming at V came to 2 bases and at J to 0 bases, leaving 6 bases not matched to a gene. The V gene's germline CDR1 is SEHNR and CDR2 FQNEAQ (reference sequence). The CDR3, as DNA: TGTGCCAGCAGCTTAAGTGCAGGGGGATCAACTAATGAAAAACTGTTTTTT. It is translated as CASSLSAGGSTNEKLFF.

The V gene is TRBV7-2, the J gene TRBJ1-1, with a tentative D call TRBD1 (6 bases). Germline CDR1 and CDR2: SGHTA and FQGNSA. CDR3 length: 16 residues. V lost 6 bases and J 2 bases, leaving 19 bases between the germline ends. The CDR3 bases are TGTGCCAGCAGTCCACACGGGGGGCAACCAAACACTGAAGCTTTCTTT. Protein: CASSPHGGQPNTEAFF. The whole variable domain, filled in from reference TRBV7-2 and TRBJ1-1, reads GAGVSQSPSNKVTEKGKDVELRCDPISGHTALYWYRQSLGQGLEFLIYFQGNSAPDKSGLPSDRFSAERTGGSVSTLTIQRTQQEDSAVYLCASSPHGGQPNTEAFFGQGTRLTVV.

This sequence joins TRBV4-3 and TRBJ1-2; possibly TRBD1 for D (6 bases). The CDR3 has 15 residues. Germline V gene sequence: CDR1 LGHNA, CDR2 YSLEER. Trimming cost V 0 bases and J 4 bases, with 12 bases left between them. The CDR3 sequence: CASSQDPIRGYGYTF. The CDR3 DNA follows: TGCGCCAGCAGCCAAGATCCGATCAGGGGCTATGGCTACACCTTC.

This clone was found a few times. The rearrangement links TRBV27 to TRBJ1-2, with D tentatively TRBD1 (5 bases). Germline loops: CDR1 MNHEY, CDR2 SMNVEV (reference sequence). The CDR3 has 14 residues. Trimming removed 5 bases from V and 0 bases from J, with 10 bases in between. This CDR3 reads CASSPQTANYGYTF. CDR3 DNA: TGTGCCAGCAGTCCCCAGACAGCTAACTATGGCTACACCTTC.

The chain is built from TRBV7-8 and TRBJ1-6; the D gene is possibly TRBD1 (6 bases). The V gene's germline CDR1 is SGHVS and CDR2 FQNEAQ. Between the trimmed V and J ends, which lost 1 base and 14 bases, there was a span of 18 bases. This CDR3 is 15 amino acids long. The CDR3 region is CASSLGQEGSGSLHF. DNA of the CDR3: TGTGCCAGCAGCTTAGGACAGGAAGGGTCAGGGTCCCTCCACTTT.

DNA for the CDR3: TGTGCCAGCAGCTTGGGGACAGATGGGACGAAGCAGTACTTC. Translated, it gives CASSLGTDGTKQYF. The V gene is TRBV7-7, the J gene TRBJ2-7, with TRBD1 identical over 7 bases. The V gene end was trimmed by 3 bases and the J gene end by 8 bases; junction bases not matched to a gene: 10. The CDR3 spans 14 residues. CDR1 is SSHAT and CDR2 is FNYEAQ in the germline V gene (reference sequence).

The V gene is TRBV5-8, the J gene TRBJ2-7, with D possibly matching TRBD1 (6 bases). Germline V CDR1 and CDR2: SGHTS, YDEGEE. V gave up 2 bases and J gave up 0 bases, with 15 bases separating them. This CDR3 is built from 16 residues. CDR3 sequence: CASSFRFNRDSYEQYF. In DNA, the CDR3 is TGTGCCAGCAGCTTCAGATTTAACAGGGACTCCTACGAGCAGTACTTC. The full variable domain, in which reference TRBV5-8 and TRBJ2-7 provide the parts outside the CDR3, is EAGVTQSPTHLIKTRGQQATLRCSPISGHTSVYWYQQALGLGLQFLLWYDEGEERNRGNFPPRFSGRQFPNYSSELNVNALELEDSALYLCASSFRFNRDSYEQYFGPGTRLTVT.

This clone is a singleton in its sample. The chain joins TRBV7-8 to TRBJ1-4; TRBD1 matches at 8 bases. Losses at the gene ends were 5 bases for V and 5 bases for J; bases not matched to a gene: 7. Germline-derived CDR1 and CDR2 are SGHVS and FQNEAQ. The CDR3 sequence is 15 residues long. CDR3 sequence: CASSLRDRQNEKLFF. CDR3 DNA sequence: TGTGCCAGCAGCCTCCGGGACAGGCAAAATGAAAAACTGTTTTTT.

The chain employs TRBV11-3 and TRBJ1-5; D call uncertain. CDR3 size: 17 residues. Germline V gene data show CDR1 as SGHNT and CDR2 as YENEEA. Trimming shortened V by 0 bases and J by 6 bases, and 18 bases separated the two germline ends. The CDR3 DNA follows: TGTGCCAGCAGCTTAGAGGTTGTAGAGGGTCGCACTCAGCCCCAGCATTTT. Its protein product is CASSLEVVEGRTQPQHF.

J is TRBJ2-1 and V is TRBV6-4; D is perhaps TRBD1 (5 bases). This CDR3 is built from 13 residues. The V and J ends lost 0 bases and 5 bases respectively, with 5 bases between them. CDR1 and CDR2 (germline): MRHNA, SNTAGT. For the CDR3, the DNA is TGTGCCAGCAGTGACTCCAGGGACAATGAGCAGTTCTTC. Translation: CASSDSRDNEQFF.

As DNA, the CDR3 is TGTGCCAGCAGCTTAGTAGTAACAGGGATACAGACCCAGTACTTC. Encoded protein: CASSLVVTGIQTQYF. V is TRBV7-2 and J is TRBJ2-5; weak D call: TRBD1 (6 bases). Trimming shortened V by 1 base and J by 6 bases, and 15 bases separated the two germline ends. Germline V gene lookup returns CDR1 SGHTA and CDR2 FQGNSA. This CDR3 has 15 amino acids.